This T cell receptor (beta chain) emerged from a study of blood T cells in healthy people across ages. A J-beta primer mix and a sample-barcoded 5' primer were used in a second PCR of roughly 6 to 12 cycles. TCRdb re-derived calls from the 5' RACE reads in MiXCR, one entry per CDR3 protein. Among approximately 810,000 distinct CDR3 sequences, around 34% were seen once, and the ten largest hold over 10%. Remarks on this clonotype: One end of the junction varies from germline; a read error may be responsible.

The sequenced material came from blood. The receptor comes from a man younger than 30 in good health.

As DNA, the CDR3 is TGCGTCAGCAGTCTCGGGACAGGGGGGTACGAGCAGTACTTC. It translates to CVSSLGTGGYEQYF. The chain is built from TRBV4-3 and TRBJ2-7; TRBD1 matches 11 bases. This CDR3 spans 14 amino acids. The germline V gene has CDR1 LGHNA and CDR2 YSLEER.